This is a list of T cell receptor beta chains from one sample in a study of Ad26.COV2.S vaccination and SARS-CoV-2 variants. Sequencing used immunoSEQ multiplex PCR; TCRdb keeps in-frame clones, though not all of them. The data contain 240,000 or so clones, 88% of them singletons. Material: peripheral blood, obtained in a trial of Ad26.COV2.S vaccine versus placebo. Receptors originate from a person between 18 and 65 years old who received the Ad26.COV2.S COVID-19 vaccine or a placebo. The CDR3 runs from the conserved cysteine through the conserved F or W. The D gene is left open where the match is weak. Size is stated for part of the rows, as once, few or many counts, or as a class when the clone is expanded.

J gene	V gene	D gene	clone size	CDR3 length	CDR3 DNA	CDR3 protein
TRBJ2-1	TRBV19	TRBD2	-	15	TGTGCCAGTAGTGAGGGACTAGCTTCCTACAATGAGCAGTTCTTC	CASSEGLASYNEQFF
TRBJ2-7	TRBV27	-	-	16	TGTGCCAGCAGCCCGACCACCATAGGGGTTCACTACGAGCAGTACTTC	CASSPTTIGVHYEQYF
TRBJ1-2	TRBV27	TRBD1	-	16	TGTGCCAGCGGTCCGACCCAGGGGGCGCGGGCTAGCGGCTACACCTTC	CASGPTQGARASGYTF
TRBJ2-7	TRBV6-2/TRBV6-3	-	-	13	TGTGCCAGCAGTAAAGGGAACATCTTGGAGCAGTACTTC	CASSKGNILEQYF
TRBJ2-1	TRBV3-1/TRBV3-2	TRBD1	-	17	TGTGCCAGCAGCCAAACAACCGGGACAGCATTAAACAATGAGCAGTTCTTC	CASSQTTGTALNNEQFF
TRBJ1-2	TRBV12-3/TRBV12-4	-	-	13	TGTGCCAGCAGTTTAGTTCTTCTGGACGGCTACACCTTC	CASSLVLLDGYTF
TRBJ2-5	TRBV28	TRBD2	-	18	TGTGCCAGCAGTTTCCCGACTAGCGGGGGGCCGGGGGGAGAGACCCAGTACTTC	CASSFPTSGGPGGETQYF
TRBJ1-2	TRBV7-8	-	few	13	TGTGCCAGCAGTTCCACGGGGGCCTATGGCTACACCTTC	CASSSTGAYGYTF
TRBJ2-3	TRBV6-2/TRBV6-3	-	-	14	TGTGCCAGCAGTTACGGGGCTAGCACAGATACGCAGTATTTT	CASSYGASTDTQYF
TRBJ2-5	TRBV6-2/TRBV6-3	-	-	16	TGTGCCAGCACCCCGTCGAGGGGACTCTACCAAGAGACCCAGTACTTC	CASTPSRGLYQETQYF
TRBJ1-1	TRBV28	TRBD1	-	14	TGTGCCAGCAGGCCCGGACAGGGGAACACTGAAGCTTTCTTT	CASRPGQGNTEAFF
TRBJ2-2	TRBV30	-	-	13	TGTGCCTGGAGTGTCGGGGCGACCGGGGAGCTGTTTTTT	CAWSVGATGELFF
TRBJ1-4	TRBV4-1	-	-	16	TGCGCCAGCAGCCCTACCGGACGTGCAACTAATGAAAAACTGTTTTTT	CASSPTGRATNEKLFF
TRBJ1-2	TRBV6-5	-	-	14	TGTGCCAGCACCGGAGGGATGGGTAACTATGGCTACACCTTC	CASTGGMGNYGYTF
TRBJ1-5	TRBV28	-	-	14	TGTGCCAGCAAAGCACTAGATACCAATCAGCCCCAGCATTTT	CASKALDTNQPQHF
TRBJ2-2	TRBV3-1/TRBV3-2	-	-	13	TGTGCCAGTGAAGAGGGGGTCACCGGGGAGCTGTTTTTT	CASEEGVTGELFF
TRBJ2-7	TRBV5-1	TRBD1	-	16	TGCGCCAGCAGCCCTACCACAGGGGCGTCCTCCTACGAGCAGTACTTC	CASSPTTGASSYEQYF
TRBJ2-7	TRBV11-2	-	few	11	TGTGCCAGCAGCCTTACACTAGAGCAGTACTTC	CASSLTLEQYF
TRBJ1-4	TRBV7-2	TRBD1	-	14	TGTGCCAGCAGTTTTAGGACAGGGAGAGAAAAACTGTTTTTT	CASSFRTGREKLFF
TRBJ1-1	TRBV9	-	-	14	TGTGCCAGCAGCGTAACTCCAGGGAACACTGAAGCTTTCTTT	CASSVTPGNTEAFF